This T cell receptor (beta chain) was recorded in a study of shared clonotypes between healthy human individuals. V was pared by 4 bases and J by 1 base, with 7 bases between. Germline V lookup: CDR1 SNHLY, CDR2 FYNNEI. The CDR3 has 13 amino acids. Of note for this clone: No antigen is known for it. The sample contains more than one DNA sequence encoding this CDR3.

Each subset's genomic DNA was split evenly across several immunoSEQ plates. Per the original data handling: With immunoSEQ giving junction-only sequences and no quality scores, filtering differed. Measured with immunoSEQ multiplex PCR; TCRdb has only the in-frame clones, and not every one. That table is the source of V, J and clone size, and D and trimming were worked out from the DNA. The data hold a few million clones, with over 85% observed a single time. The study, taken as a whole, reports: Researchers sampled only blood; tissue repertoires likely differ.

The chain combines TRBV2 with TRBJ1-1; perhaps TRBD1 as D (6 bases). Sequenced: naive CD4+ T cells sorted from blood. The subset denotes: CD45RA+ positively selected. The receptor comes from a man between 18 and 35 years old in good health. CDR3 DNA: TGTGCCAGCAGTGGACAGGAGAACACTGAAGCTTTCTTT. Translated: CASSGQENTEAFF.